This TCR beta chain was captured in a study of Graves' ophthalmopathy and Graves' hyperthyroidism. Additional autoimmune diseases, uncontrolled infections, pregnancy or lactation disqualified patients. Clinicians made diagnoses from clinical symptoms, serum thyroxine, TRAb, thyroid ultrasound and orbital computed tomography. General study points: Appearing in blood as well were most expanded thyroid clonotypes above 0.001 frequency.

TCR beta CDR3 regions were amplified from RNA transcripts. Scientists carried out first-round RT-PCR using HTBI primers and then a second-round multiplex PCR. TCRdb independently ran MiXCR on the multiplex PCR reads; one entry per CDR3 protein. The profile shows about 550,000 distinct CDR3 sequences, under 45% of them singletons. The CDR3 is 14 residues long. The V gene's germline CDR1 is DFQATT and CDR2 SNEGSKA (reference sequence). Trimming removed 5 bases from V and 7 bases from J; junction bases left unmatched: 12. Comments on this clonotype: The antigen is undetermined.

The V and J genes are TRBV20-1 and TRBJ1-2; 8 bases are shared with TRBD1. The source is an adult man with Graves' hyperthyroidism. Sequencing was carried out using peripheral blood or thyroid tissue (not recorded which). CDR3 DNA sequence: TGCAGTGCTGGACACCCGGACAGGGTGGTTGGCTACACCTTC. This gives the protein CSAGHPDRVVGYTF.